A selection of T cell receptor beta chains follows, all from one sample in a study of T cells and Merkel cell carcinoma outcomes. Clones were sequenced by immunoSEQ multiplex PCR, and TCRdb holds only the in-frame ones, with some missing. The sample carries several thousand clones, approximately 75% recorded once. The sequenced material came from tumor tissue from Merkel cell carcinoma. The receptors were gathered from a human donor with Merkel cell carcinoma. Some clones in this sample may be carry-over from other donors' samples. The CDR3 runs from the conserved cysteine through the conserved F or W. The D gene is left open where the match is weak. Clone size is given for some rows only: seen once, a few or many times, or a class if the clone is expanded.

j_call,clone_size,d_call,v_call,cdr3_aa,cdr3_nt
TRBJ2-2,-,TRBD1,TRBV5-1,CASSWGQGETGELFF,TGCGCCAGCAGCTGGGGACAGGGGGAAACCGGGGAGCTGTTTTTT
TRBJ2-3,-,-,TRBV6-6,CASTKQGSSTDTQYF,TGTGCCAGCACTAAACAGGGCTCTAGCACAGATACGCAGTATTTT
TRBJ2-7,-,-,TRBV9,CASSSRQSSYEQYF,TGTGCCAGCAGTTCACGACAGAGCTCCTACGAGCAGTACTTC
TRBJ2-5,few,-,TRBV28,CASSFWGETQYF,TGTGCCAGCAGTTTTTGGGGGGAGACCCAGTACTTC
TRBJ2-7,-,TRBD2,TRBV18,CASSLGTSDPYEQYF,TGTGCCAGCTCGCTCGGGACTAGCGACCCCTACGAGCAGTACTTC
TRBJ2-3,-,TRBD1,TRBV7-9,CASSPGGTGKGGTQYF,TGTGCCAGCAGCCCAGGGGGGACAGGGAAAGGTGGTACGCAGTATTTT
TRBJ2-1,-,TRBD2,TRBV18,CASTRSASGYNEQFF,TGTGCCAGCACCCGGTCGGCTAGCGGATACAATGAGCAGTTCTTC
TRBJ2-3,-,-,TRBV4-2,CASSPGIGSDTQYF,TGTGCCAGCAGCCCCGGGATAGGGTCAGATACGCAGTATTTT
TRBJ2-3,-,-,TRBV2,CASSGLDTDTQYF,TGTGCCAGCAGTGGACTAGACACAGATACACAGTATTTT
TRBJ1-1,-,-,TRBV7-2,CASSLRGLNTEAFF,TGTGCCAGCAGCTTACGGGGTTTGAACACTGAAGCTTTCTTT
TRBJ2-5,few,-,TRBV5-4,CASSMGFQETQYF,TGTGCCAGCAGCATGGGGTTCCAAGAGACCCAGTACTTC
TRBJ2-1,-,TRBD2,TRBV6-1,CASSPLAGGENEQFF,TGTGCCAGCAGCCCACTAGCGGGAGGGGAGAATGAGCAGTTCTTC
TRBJ1-5,-,TRBD1,TRBV6-9,CASNLTGDRDSNQPQHF,TGTGCCAGCAATCTAACAGGGGACAGAGATAGCAATCAGCCCCAGCATTTT
TRBJ1-2,-,-,TRBV30,CAWSVRRGGYTF,TGTGCCTGGAGTGTAAGAAGAGGAGGCTACACCTTC
TRBJ2-6,few,-,TRBV28,CASSFQGRVSGANVLTF,TGTGCCAGCAGTTTCCAGGGGCGAGTATCTGGAGCCAACGTCCTGACTTTC
TRBJ2-5,once,TRBD2,TRBV5-6,CASSHWTAGGETQYF,TGTGCCAGCAGCCATTGGACGGCGGGAGGAGAGACCCAGTACTTC
TRBJ1-5,-,-,TRBV15,CATSREWTVDQPQHF,TGTGCCACCAGCAGAGAGTGGACAGTTGATCAGCCCCAGCATTTT
TRBJ1-2,-,-,TRBV4-2,CASSQGRDGGYTF,TGTGCCAGCAGCCAAGGCCGGGACGGTGGCTACACCTTC
TRBJ2-7,few,TRBD1,TRBV7-9,CASSPSVAGGYEQYF,TGTGCCAGCTCCCCGTCGGTCGCAGGGGGCTACGAGCAGTACTTC
TRBJ1-2,-,-,TRBV4-2,CASSPQNKAGYTF,TGTGCCAGCAGCCCCCAGAATAAGGCTGGCTACACCTTC
TRBJ2-2,-,TRBD2,TRBV5-4,CASSYGTSITGELFF,TGTGCCAGCAGTTATGGGACTAGCATCACCGGGGAGCTGTTTTTT
TRBJ1-2,-,-,TRBV30,CAWSVSGAGGYTF,TGTGCCTGGAGTGTATCGGGGGCGGGCGGCTACACCTTC
TRBJ2-3,medium-sized,-,TRBV18,CASSPPRLTDTQYF,TGTGCCAGCTCACCACCCCGACTAACAGATACGCAGTATTTT